Listed below are T cell receptor beta chains from one sample, sequenced in a study of blood T cell repertoires in COVID-19. Assay used: immunoSEQ multiplex PCR; TCRdb lists only in-frame clones, some missing. Of tens of thousands of clones in the sample, approximately 80% were seen once. The sequenced sample was peripheral blood. These receptors were taken from a human donor in a cohort sampled during active COVID-19. The CDR3 runs from the conserved cysteine through the conserved F or W. The D gene is left open where the match is weak. Clone size appears in some rows only: once, few, many, or a class for an expanded clone.

abundance,d_gene,len,v_gene,j_gene,CDR3aa,CDR3nt
many,TRBD2,12,TRBV6-5,TRBJ2-7,CASRGTGGEQYF,TGTGCCAGCAGAGGGACGGGGGGTGAGCAGTACTTC
NA,TRBD2,17,TRBV19,TRBJ2-7,CASSIDRTSGSKYEQYF,TGTGCCAGTAGTATAGATCGGACTAGCGGGAGTAAGTACGAGCAGTACTTC
NA,TRBD1,15,TRBV6-6,TRBJ1-5,CASSHPGQVNQPQHF,TGTGCCAGCAGTCACCCGGGACAGGTAAATCAGCCCCAGCATTTT
few,NA,14,TRBV4-1,TRBJ1-2,CASSQPDSVYGYTF,TGCGCCAGCAGCCAGCCGGACAGTGTCTATGGCTACACCTTC
NA,TRBD2,16,TRBV7-8,TRBJ2-1,CASSPAGRGAINEQFF,TGTGCCAGCAGCCCCGCCGGGCGGGGGGCAATAAATGAGCAGTTCTTC
NA,NA,16,TRBV4-2,TRBJ1-1,CASSQGERTANTEAFF,TGTGCCAGCAGCCAGGGGGAAAGGACAGCGAACACTGAAGCTTTCTTT
NA,TRBD1,13,TRBV3-1/TRBV3-2,TRBJ1-3,CASSQDRGQHIYF,TGTGCCAGCAGCCAGGACAGGGGGCAACACATATATTTT
NA,TRBD2,16,TRBV9,TRBJ2-2,CASSIPSGGAPGELFF,TGTGCCAGCAGCATCCCTAGCGGGGGGGCCCCCGGGGAGCTGTTTTTT
few,TRBD2,16,TRBV27,TRBJ2-1,CASCSLAAGEGDEQFF,TGTGCCAGCTGCAGTTTAGCAGCGGGAGAGGGCGATGAGCAGTTCTTC
NA,NA,13,TRBV30,TRBJ2-7,CAWRPTVLYEQYF,TGTGCCTGGAGGCCGACAGTGCTCTACGAGCAGTACTTC
few,NA,14,TRBV7-8,TRBJ2-2,CASSLLRGTGELFF,TGTGCCAGCAGCTTACTGCGCGGCACCGGGGAGCTGTTTTTT
NA,TRBD2,15,TRBV7-3,TRBJ2-1,CASSPTGTSGRPWFF,TGTGCCAGCAGCCCGACAGGGACTAGCGGGAGGCCTTGGTTCTTC
few,NA,15,TRBV19,TRBJ2-6,CASKNLFSGANVLTF,TGTGCCAGTAAAAACCTATTCTCTGGGGCCAACGTCCTGACTTTC
NA,NA,15,TRBV6-5,TRBJ2-5,CASSPGGGGKETQYF,TGTGCCAGCAGTCCTGGGGGCGGGGGAAAGGAGACCCAGTACTTC
once,NA,14,TRBV4-2,TRBJ2-7,CASSQDLGGYEQYF,TGTGCCAGCAGCCAAGATCTAGGGGGCTACGAGCAGTACTTC
few,NA,13,TRBV29-1,TRBJ2-1,CSVVSPGYNEQFF,TGCAGCGTTGTATCCCCGGGTTACAATGAGCAGTTCTTC
NA,TRBD1,14,TRBV6-5,TRBJ1-2,CASSLGQGARGYTF,TGTGCCAGCAGTCTAGGACAGGGGGCTAGGGGCTACACCTTC
NA,TRBD1,14,TRBV4-2,TRBJ2-3,CASSRTGSTDTQYF,TGTGCCAGCAGCCGGACAGGGAGCACAGATACGCAGTATTTT
NA,NA,13,TRBV6-5,TRBJ2-2,CASSLTATGELFF,TGTGCCAGCAGTTTGACAGCCACCGGGGAGCTGTTTTTT
NA,NA,16,TRBV4-1,TRBJ2-7,CASSHGLAGGSYEQYF,TGCGCCAGCAGCCATGGTCTTGCCGGGGGCTCCTACGAGCAGTACTTC
NA,TRBD1,15,TRBV27,TRBJ1-4,CASSSTPDRVEKLFF,TGTGCCAGCAGTTCCACCCCGGACAGGGTCGAAAAACTGTTTTTT
NA,TRBD1,18,TRBV5-6,TRBJ2-1,CASTTRGRQGALNNEQFF,TGTGCCAGCACCACGAGGGGCCGACAGGGGGCTCTAAACAATGAGCAGTTCTTC
NA,TRBD1,16,TRBV28,TRBJ1-2,CASSLPAGQGVYGYTF,TGTGCCAGCAGTCTTCCCGCGGGACAGGGGGTTTACGGCTACACCTTC
NA,NA,15,TRBV13,TRBJ1-1,CASSLYLGQSSEAFF,TGTGCCAGCAGCTTATATCTCGGACAGAGCTCTGAAGCTTTCTTT
NA,TRBD2,17,TRBV2,TRBJ2-3,CASSDKLAGSSTDTQYF,TGTGCCAGCAGTGACAAACTAGCGGGGTCCAGCACAGATACGCAGTATTTT
medium-sized,NA,14,TRBV29-1,TRBJ1-1,CSVVSRGANTEAFF,TGCAGCGTTGTTAGCCGGGGGGCGAACACTGAAGCTTTCTTT
NA,NA,13,TRBV11-3,TRBJ2-2,CASSPRATGELFF,TGTGCCAGCAGCCCCAGGGCCACCGGGGAGCTGTTTTTT
NA,NA,14,TRBV3-1/TRBV3-2,TRBJ1-1,CASSQEAGAPEAFF,TGTGCCAGCAGCCAAGAAGCTGGGGCCCCTGAAGCTTTCTTT
NA,NA,14,TRBV25-1,TRBJ2-5,CASSEYNKQETQYF,TGTGCCAGCAGTGAATATAACAAGCAAGAGACCCAGTACTTC
NA,NA,13,TRBV29-1,TRBJ2-5,CSGAIRPEETQYF,TGCAGCGGGGCTATCCGCCCCGAAGAGACCCAGTACTTC
NA,NA,15,TRBV5-4,TRBJ2-6,CASSSRGSGANVLTF,TGTGCCAGCAGCTCCAGGGGCTCTGGGGCCAACGTCCTGACTTTC
NA,NA,15,TRBV28,TRBJ2-7,CASRGNRDRSYEQYF,TGTGCCAGCAGGGGAAACCGGGATCGCTCCTACGAGCAGTACTTC
few,NA,12,TRBV4-2,TRBJ2-1,CASSQVIHEQFF,TGTGCCAGCAGCCAAGTCATCCATGAGCAGTTCTTC
NA,TRBD2,15,TRBV10-3,TRBJ2-1,CASMPGLAVYNEQFF,TGTGCCTCGATGCCCGGGCTAGCGGTCTACAATGAGCAGTTCTTC
NA,TRBD2,16,TRBV28,TRBJ2-7,CASSFAAGLAGNEQYF,TGTGCCAGCAGTTTCGCCGCCGGACTAGCGGGTAACGAGCAGTACTTC
few,TRBD1,14,TRBV7-9,TRBJ1-2,CASSRDRVGYGYTF,TGTGCCAGCAGCCGGGACAGAGTAGGCTATGGCTACACCTTC
few,NA,14,TRBV2,TRBJ1-5,CASSERTFNQPQHF,TGTGCCAGCAGTGAGCGGACATTCAATCAGCCCCAGCATTTT
NA,NA,15,TRBV5-1,TRBJ2-2,CASSLGGQNTGELFF,TGCGCCAGCAGCTTGGGCGGACAGAATACCGGGGAGCTGTTTTTT
NA,NA,16,TRBV6-5,TRBJ1-2,CASSYPKGAMSYGYTF,TGTGCCAGCAGTTATCCTAAAGGGGCCATGTCGTATGGCTACACCTTC
NA,TRBD1,15,TRBV25-1,TRBJ1-5,CASSSDRGVGQPQHF,TGTGCCAGCAGTTCCGACAGGGGAGTGGGTCAGCCCCAGCATTTT
NA,NA,12,TRBV6-2/TRBV6-3,TRBJ1-2,CASSKRRHGYTF,TGTGCCAGCAGTAAAAGGCGGCACGGCTACACCTTC
NA,TRBD1,16,TRBV7-9,TRBJ1-3,CASSPGTGAPGNTIYF,TGTGCCAGCAGCCCCGGAACAGGGGCACCTGGAAACACCATATATTTT
NA,NA,12,TRBV28,TRBJ1-1,CASSRAGTEAFF,TGTGCCAGCAGCCGCGCCGGGACTGAAGCTTTCTTT
NA,TRBD1,14,TRBV10-3,TRBJ2-2,CAISGTGTAGELFF,TGTGCCATCAGTGGGACAGGGACCGCCGGGGAGCTGTTTTTT
many,NA,13,TRBV19,TRBJ2-5,CASSIALGETQYF,TGTGCCAGTAGTATCGCTCTCGGAGAGACCCAGTACTTC
NA,TRBD1,14,TRBV28,TRBJ2-7,CASTPHGTGSEGYF,TGTGCCAGCACCCCTCACGGGACAGGGTCTGAGGGATACTTC
NA,NA,15,TRBV11-2,TRBJ2-5,CASSSQDLRASTQYF,TGTGCCAGCAGCAGCCAAGATCTAAGAGCGTCGACCCAGTACTTC
NA,NA,13,TRBV10-3,TRBJ1-4,CAISESLSEKLFF,TGTGCCATCAGTGAGTCTCTGAGTGAAAAACTGTTTTTT
NA,TRBD1,13,TRBV7-9,TRBJ2-7,CASSGLTGYEQYF,TGTGCCAGCAGCGGACTGACAGGGTACGAGCAGTACTTC
NA,TRBD1,16,TRBV25-1,TRBJ1-1,CASSEGTGGADTEAFF,TGTGCCAGCAGTGAAGGGACAGGGGGCGCGGACACTGAAGCTTTCTTT
NA,TRBD2,15,TRBV5-4,TRBJ2-1,CASSLARGRAGEQFF,TGTGCCAGCAGTTTGGCTCGCGGGAGGGCCGGTGAGCAGTTCTTC
NA,NA,13,TRBV15,TRBJ2-1,CATSRDYGQHRFF,TGTGCCACCAGCAGAGATTACGGACAGCATCGGTTCTTC
NA,NA,14,TRBV5-1,TRBJ2-3,CASSLGQSTDTQYF,TGCGCCAGCAGCCTAGGACAGAGCACAGATACGCAGTATTTT
NA,NA,16,TRBV2,TRBJ1-3,CASKPLVEGARNTIYF,TGTGCCAGCAAGCCTTTGGTCGAAGGGGCCCGAAACACCATATATTTT
NA,NA,16,TRBV5-5,TRBJ2-2,CASSLEVGRLFGELFF,TGTGCCAGCAGCTTGGAGGTCGGGAGATTATTCGGGGAGCTGTTTTTT